What follows are 23 T cell receptor beta chains derived from one specimen sequenced in a study of cytomegalovirus exposure and HLA in healthy donors. The PCR ran on 60 Vbeta and 13 Jbeta primers. Clones were sequenced by immunoSEQ multiplex PCR, and TCRdb holds only the in-frame ones, with some missing. The repertoire consists of roughly 69,000 clones, with around 72% occurring once and the leading ten covering around 15%. The sample comprised PBMCs. These receptor sequences come from a male donor in good health and CMV-seropositive.

This rearrangement joins TRBV7-2 to TRBJ2-6; D is uncertain. CDR3 length: 15 residues. The V gene lost 2 bases and the J gene lost 2 bases, with 7 bases spanning the gap. CDR1 SGHTA and CDR2 FQGNSA come from the germline V gene. The CDR3 DNA is TGTGCCAGCAGCTTAATTAGAACTGGGGCCAACGTCCTGACTTTC. Translation gives CASSLIRTGANVLTF.

The chain employs TRBV6-5 and TRBJ2-5; 8 nucleotides line up with TRBD1. Germline V gene data show CDR1 as MNHEY and CDR2 as SVGAGI. The length of the CDR3 is 13 residues. V dropped 6 bases and J dropped 6; count of bases not matched to a gene: 6. The DNA of the CDR3 is TGTGCCAGCAGACGACAGGGGCAACAGACCCAGTACTTC. It is translated as CASRRQGQQTQYF.

The table lists this clone with a count of one. This chain joins TRBV9 and TRBJ2-7, with 10 bases fitting TRBD1. CDR1 and CDR2 (germline): SGDLS, YYNGEE. V lost 1 base to trimming and J lost 2 bases; unmatched junction nucleotides: 3. The CDR3 covers 15 residues. The CDR3, as DNA: TGTGCCAGCAGCGTACTAGGACAGGGGGCCTACGAGCAGTACTTC. Its translation: CASSVLGQGAYEQYF.

V is TRBV2 and J is TRBJ1-5; D is perhaps TRBD1 (6 bases). This CDR3 has 15 amino acids. Trimming cost V 3 bases and J 5 bases, with 14 bases left between them. Germline V CDR1 and CDR2: SNHLY, FYNNEI. The CDR3 DNA reads TGTGCCAGCAGTGACGGTTTAAGGGGGTATCAGCCCCAGCATTTT. This gives the protein CASSDGLRGYQPQHF.

The V gene is TRBV11-2, the J gene TRBJ1-1; perhaps TRBD1 as D (6 bases). There are 14 residues in the CDR3. The V end lost 3 bases, the J end lost 0 bases, and 8 bases lay between the germline ends. Germline assignment: CDR1 SGHAT and CDR2 FQNNGV. The CDR3: CASSFQGLNTEAFF. CDR3 nucleotide sequence: TGTGCCAGCAGCTTTCAGGGGTTGAACACTGAAGCTTTCTTT. The variable domain in full, completed from reference TRBV11-2 and TRBJ1-1, reads EAGVAQSPRYKIIEKRQSVAFWCNPISGHATLYWYQQILGQGPKLLIQFQNNGVVDDSQLPKDRFSAERLKGVDSTLKIQPAKLEDSAVYLCASSFQGLNTEAFFGQGTRLTVV.

The chain joins TRBV27 to TRBJ2-4, with 10 bases lining up with TRBD2. The CDR3 runs to 15 residues. Trimming at V came to 3 bases and at J to 5 bases, leaving 4 bases not matched to a gene. Germline loops: CDR1 MNHEY, CDR2 SMNVEV (reference sequence). The CDR3: CASSLASGSQNIQYF. In DNA, the CDR3 is TGTGCCAGCAGTTTGGCTAGCGGGAGCCAAAACATTCAGTACTTC.

This chain connects TRBV5-4 to TRBJ2-2, with 9 bases that match TRBD2. The germline CDR1 and CDR2 sequences are SGHNT and YYREEE (reference sequence). The CDR3 consists of 16 residues. V was pared by 0 bases and J by 2 bases, with 2 bases of the junction left unmatched. The DNA for the CDR3 is TGTGCCAGCAGCTTGGGACTAGCGGTTAACACCGGGGAGCTGTTTTTT. This translates into CASSLGLAVNTGELFF.

The J gene is TRBJ2-7, the V gene TRBV19; 8 bases map to TRBD1. Losses at the gene ends were 2 bases for V and 7 bases for J; bases not matched to a gene: 13. The CDR3 contains 16 residues. Germline V lookup: CDR1 LNHDA, CDR2 SQIVND (reference sequence). The CDR3, as DNA: TGTGCCAGTAGTATAACCGGACAGGGACCCACGAGGGAGCAGTACTTC. It encodes CASSITGQGPTREQYF.

The chain uses TRBV29-1 and TRBJ1-6; 9 positions agree with TRBD1. The junction had 6 bases not matched to a gene; V was cut back by 6 bases and J by 6 bases. The V gene's germline CDR1 is SQVTM and CDR2 ANQGSEA. CDR3 length: 14 residues. The DNA of the CDR3 is TGCAGCGTCACCGCGGGACAGGGTAATTCACCCCTCCACTTT. It specifies CSVTAGQGNSPLHF.

This sequence joins TRBV30 and TRBJ1-5; no reliable D call. The germline V gene encodes CDR1 GTSNPN and CDR2 SVGIG (reference sequence). Trimming took 5 bases from V and 9 from J, leaving 17 bases between them. This CDR3 is 13 amino acids long. The DNA for the CDR3 is TGTGCCTGGGGCGACGGGAGGGAACGGCCCCAGCATTTT. This sequence encodes CAWGDGRERPQHF.

This chain links TRBV7-9 with TRBJ2-7; 8 positions agree with TRBD2. J lost 6 bases, V lost 1 base, and 5 bases had no gene match. Per germline, CDR1 SEHNR and CDR2 FQNEAQ (reference sequence). The CDR3 extends over 14 amino acids. The CDR3 is CASSLELAVGEQYF. CDR3 in DNA: TGTGCCAGCAGCTTAGAACTAGCGGTGGGCGAGCAGTACTTC.

The V call is TRBV9, the J call TRBJ1-5; D is possibly TRBD1 (5 bases). The CDR3 covers 15 residues. Germline assignment: CDR1 SGDLS and CDR2 YYNGEE. V was clipped by 3 bases and J by 2 bases, with 12 bases between them. CDR3 in amino acids: CASSASPRGNQPQHF. DNA of the CDR3: TGTGCCAGCAGCGCTTCCCCCAGGGGCAATCAGCCCCAGCATTTT. Using reference TRBV9 and TRBJ1-5 for the parts outside the CDR3, the full variable domain is DSGVTQTPKHLITATGQRVTLRCSPRSGDLSVYWYQQSLDQGLQFLIQYYNGEERAKGNILERFSAQQFPDLHSELNLSSLELGDSALYFCASSASPRGNQPQHFGDGTRLSIL.

The CDR3 loop is CASSINAQVSYNEQFF. Written as DNA, the CDR3 is TGTGCCAGTAGTATAAATGCCCAGGTCTCCTACAATGAGCAGTTCTTC. The V call is TRBV19, the J call TRBJ2-1; D gene uncertain. The CDR3 has 16 amino acids. CDR1 and CDR2 from the germline V gene are LNHDA and SQIVND (reference sequence). Trimming pared 2 bases from V and 0 bases from J, leaving 11 bases between. The full variable domain, in which reference TRBV19 and TRBJ2-1 provide the parts outside the CDR3, is DGGITQSPKYLFRKEGQNVTLSCEQNLNHDAMYWYRQDPGQGLRLIYYSQIVNDFQKGDIAEGYSVSREKKESFPLTVTSAQKNPTAFYLCASSINAQVSYNEQFFGPGTRLTVL.

The chain joins TRBV15 to TRBJ1-5; D remains ambiguous. The CDR3 is 13 amino acids. CDR1 LNHNV and CDR2 YYDKDF come from the germline V gene (reference sequence). The V end lost 1 base, the J end lost 6 bases, and 7 bases lay between the germline ends. The CDR3 sequence is CATSRVPSQPQHF. The CDR3 nucleotides read TGTGCCACCAGCAGAGTCCCCAGTCAGCCCCAGCATTTT. The full variable domain, completed using reference TRBV15 and TRBJ1-5, is DAMVIQNPRYQVTQFGKPVTLSCSQTLNHNVMYWYQQKSSQAPKLLFHYYDKDFNNEADTPDNFQSRRPNTSFCFLDIRSPGLGDTAMYLCATSRVPSQPQHFGDGTRLSIL.

The chain combines TRBV6-6 with TRBJ2-7; weak D call: TRBD1 (6 bases). The CDR3 has 13 amino acids. Deletions cut 7 bases from V and 7 bases from J, with 17 bases between. Germline V gene sequence: CDR1 MNHNY, CDR2 SVGAGI (reference sequence). CDR3 amino acids: CASTHTEGVEQYF. CDR3 nucleotide sequence: TGTGCCAGCACCCACACCGAGGGGGTAGAGCAGTACTTC.

This rearrangement joins TRBV11-3 to TRBJ2-3, with TRBD2 as a possible D gene (6 bases). V was trimmed by 0 bases and J by 7 bases, leaving 23 bases between them. The CDR3 sequence is 18 residues long. Germline V gene lookup returns CDR1 SGHNT and CDR2 YENEEA. Here the CDR3 DNA reads TGTGCCAGCAGCTTAGATCAAGGAGGGAGCCAGGTGGTGAATACGCAGTATTTT. Its protein is CASSLDQGGSQVVNTQYF.

This clone appeared once. This chain uses TRBV29-1 with TRBJ2-5, with 10 bases identical to TRBD1. J lost 11 bases, V lost 1 base, and 7 bases had no gene match. CDR3 length equals 13 residues. CDR1 and CDR2 (germline): SQVTM, ANQGSEA. The CDR3 DNA is TGCAGCGTTGAAGGGGACAGGGGTGGAGAGCAGTACTTC. This gives the protein CSVEGDRGGEQYF.

This chain joins TRBV7-2 and TRBJ1-5, with D unclear. The CDR3 runs 13 residues. The germline CDR1 and CDR2 sequences are SGHTA and FQGNSA. With 3 bases removed from V and 5 bases from J, the gap between germline ends came to 8 bases. CDR3: CASSFERDQPQHF. CDR3 nucleotide sequence: TGTGCCAGCAGCTTTGAGAGGGATCAGCCCCAGCATTTT.

This clone was counted between two and nine times. The chain employs TRBV5-4 and TRBJ2-5; TRBD1 matches 7 bases. Germline V gene lookup returns CDR1 SGHNT and CDR2 YYREEE (reference sequence). Trimming cost V 3 bases and J 4 bases; bases outside gene matches: 3. This CDR3 has 13 residues. Here the CDR3 reads CASSWDRGETQYF. CDR3 nucleotide sequence: TGTGCCAGCAGCTGGGACAGAGGAGAGACCCAGTACTTC.

The chain carries TRBV18 and TRBJ1-4; tentative D call: TRBD1 (5 bases). Deletions cut 6 bases from V and 5 bases from J, with 16 bases between. The CDR3 length is 15 residues. Germline CDR1 KGHSH, CDR2 LQKENI. The CDR3 region has the DNA TGTGCCAGCTCCACAAGGCGGGGGAAAAATGAAAAACTGTTTTTT. This encodes CASSTRRGKNEKLFF.

The genes are TRBV9 and TRBJ2-1, with 9 bases lining up with TRBD1. CDR3 length: 13 residues. Germline trimming cut 5 bases from V and 8 bases from J; bases unmatched to any gene: 5. Germline V gene lookup returns CDR1 SGDLS and CDR2 YYNGEE. The CDR3 DNA reads as TGTGCCAGCAGGGGGACAGGGTCGGATGAGCAGTTCTTC. Protein product: CASRGTGSDEQFF.

The J gene is TRBJ2-3, the V gene TRBV7-2; D remains unclear. The CDR3 spans 12 residues. Deletions cut 5 bases from V and 2 bases from J, with 5 bases between. Per the germline V gene, CDR1 is SGHTA and CDR2 is FQGNSA. Here the CDR3 reads CASSHYTDTQYF. The CDR3 nucleotides are TGTGCCAGCAGCCACTACACAGATACGCAGTATTTT. Together with reference TRBV7-2 and TRBJ2-3, the CDR3 gives the full variable domain: GAGVSQSPSNKVTEKGKDVELRCDPISGHTALYWYRQSLGQGLEFLIYFQGNSAPDKSGLPSDRFSAERTGGSVSTLTIQRTQQEDSAVYLCASSHYTDTQYFGPGTRLTVL.

This clone has more than one count but fewer than ten. The rearrangement links TRBV7-2 to TRBJ2-3, with TRBD2 matching over 8 bases. J was trimmed by 4 bases and V by 8 bases; bases with no gene match: 11. CDR3 length equals 15 residues. Germline assignment: CDR1 SGHTA and CDR2 FQGNSA. CDR3 sequence: CASDRSGGWADTQYF. In nucleotides, the CDR3 is TGTGCCAGCGACAGGAGCGGGGGCTGGGCAGATACGCAGTATTTT. The complete variable domain, with remaining parts taken from reference TRBV7-2 and TRBJ2-3, reads GAGVSQSPSNKVTEKGKDVELRCDPISGHTALYWYRQSLGQGLEFLIYFQGNSAPDKSGLPSDRFSAERTGGSVSTLTIQRTQQEDSAVYLCASDRSGGWADTQYFGPGTRLTVL.